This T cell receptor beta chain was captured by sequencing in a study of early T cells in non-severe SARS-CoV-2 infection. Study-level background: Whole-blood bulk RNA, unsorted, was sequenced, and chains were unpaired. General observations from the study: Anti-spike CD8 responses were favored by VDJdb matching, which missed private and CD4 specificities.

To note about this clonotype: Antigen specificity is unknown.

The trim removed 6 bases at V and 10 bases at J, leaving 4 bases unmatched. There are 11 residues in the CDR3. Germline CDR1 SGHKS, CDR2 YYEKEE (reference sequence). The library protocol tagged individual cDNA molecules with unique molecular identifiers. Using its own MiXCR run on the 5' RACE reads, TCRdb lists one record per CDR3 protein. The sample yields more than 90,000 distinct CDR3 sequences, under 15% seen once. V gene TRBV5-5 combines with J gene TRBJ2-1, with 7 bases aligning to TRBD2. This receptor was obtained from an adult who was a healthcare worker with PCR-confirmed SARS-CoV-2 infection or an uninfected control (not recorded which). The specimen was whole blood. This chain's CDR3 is CASTAGGEQFF. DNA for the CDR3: TGTGCCAGCACCGCCGGGGGGGAGCAGTTCTTC.